A single sample is the source of the 13 T cell receptor beta chains below, sequenced in a study of cytomegalovirus exposure and HLA in healthy donors. It was with 60 Vbeta and 13 Jbeta primers that the PCR ran. TCRdb keeps only in-frame clones here, not all; method: immunoSEQ multiplex PCR. The sample yields about 140,000 clones, approximately 80% seen once. The sample comprised PBMCs. These receptors all come from a man aged 50 or older in good health and CMV-seronegative.

The V gene is TRBV7-8, the J gene TRBJ2-3; unclear D gene. V shed 1 base and J shed 2 bases, with 16 bases lying between them. Germline CDR1 SGHVS, CDR2 FQNEAQ. The CDR3 has 17 amino acids. This chain's CDR3 is CASSLDSIRQTTDTQYF. The CDR3 DNA is TGTGCCAGCAGCTTAGACAGTATTCGGCAGACCACAGATACGCAGTATTTT.

The chain joins TRBV5-4 to TRBJ1-2; the D is unclear. Germline CDR1 is SGHNT and CDR2 is YYREEE (reference sequence). V lost 0 bases and J lost 3, with 9 bases in between. This CDR3 has 14 residues. CDR3 protein: CASSLAREYYGYTF. CDR3 coding DNA: TGTGCCAGCAGCTTGGCTCGGGAGTACTATGGCTACACCTTC.

The J gene is TRBJ2-2, the V gene TRBV7-9, with D maybe TRBD2 (5 bases). Trimming took off 4 bases at V and 2 bases at J, with 23 bases between the two ends. Looked up from germline, CDR1 is SEHNR and CDR2 is FQNEAQ (reference sequence). The CDR3 is 19 amino acids. The CDR3 coding sequence is TGTGCCAGCAGCTCTAGTTTTACTAGGGATCAGAGAAACACCGGGGAGCTGTTTTTT. Its protein is CASSSSFTRDQRNTGELFF.

CDR3 amino acids: CAWGGSGTVYEKLFF. For the CDR3, the DNA is TGTGCCTGGGGGGGCTCCGGGACGGTCTATGAAAAACTGTTTTTT. This chain links TRBV30 with TRBJ1-4; weak D call: TRBD1 (6 bases). The CDR3 is 15 residues long. The V and J ends lost 5 bases and 6 bases respectively, with 19 bases between them. In germline, CDR1 is GTSNPN, CDR2 SVGIG (reference sequence).

CDR3 protein: CAKPISGQKFDEQYF. In nucleotides, the CDR3 is TGTGCTAAACCAATTAGTGGACAAAAGTTCGACGAGCAGTACTTC. The J gene is TRBJ2-5, the V gene TRBV25-1; weak D call: TRBD1 (5 bases). Matching the DNA end better, TRBJ2-7 makes the J call doubtful. CDR3 length: 15 amino acids. Per the germline V gene, CDR1 is MGHDK and CDR2 is SYGVNS.

The chain uses TRBV27 and TRBJ2-7; 8 bases are shared with TRBD1. V lost 0 bases and J lost 4; bases outside the gene matches: 5. Germline V gene data show CDR1 as MNHEY and CDR2 as SMNVEV (reference sequence). The CDR3 covers 15 residues. CDR3 sequence: CASSLSFTGGYEQYF. The CDR3 DNA reads as TGTGCCAGCAGTTTATCATTCACAGGGGGGTACGAGCAGTACTTC.

The chain is built from TRBV19 and TRBJ1-5, with D tentatively TRBD1 (5 bases). The germline CDR1 and CDR2 sequences are LNHDA and SQIVND (reference sequence). The CDR3 length is 15 residues. V was trimmed by 1 base and J by 7 bases, leaving 14 bases between them. The CDR3 sequence: CASSIGPGGMQPQHF. The CDR3 DNA reads TGTGCCAGTAGTATAGGGCCCGGGGGGATGCAGCCCCAGCATTTT.

The gene calls are TRBV6-5 and TRBJ1-2; D is possibly TRBD1 (6 bases). This CDR3 has 14 amino acids. The germline V and J ends were trimmed by 1 base and 5 bases, with 11 bases remaining between them. CDR1 is MNHEY and CDR2 is SVGAGI in the germline V gene. The CDR3 DNA sequence: TGTGCCAGCAGTTACTTAGGGGGAAGATATGGCTACACCTTC. Translating it yields CASSYLGGRYGYTF.

The rearrangement links TRBV7-9 to TRBJ2-7; 9 bases match TRBD1. The germline V gene encodes CDR1 SEHNR and CDR2 FQNEAQ (reference sequence). The CDR3 spans 16 residues. With 0 bases clipped from V and 3 bases from J, the junction kept 6 bases outside the gene matches. The CDR3: CASSLAGTGGNYEQYF. Here the CDR3 DNA reads TGTGCCAGCAGCTTAGCGGGTACAGGGGGCAACTACGAGCAGTACTTC.

This chain joins TRBV29-1 and TRBJ1-2; TRBD1 aligns across 8 bases. The CDR3 loop spans 13 amino acids. Germline V gene lookup returns CDR1 SQVTM and CDR2 ANQGSEA. J gave up 8 bases and V 2 bases, and 7 bases lay outside the gene matches. As DNA, the CDR3 is TGCAGCGTTGAAATGACAGGGGAAGGGGGCTACACCTTC. It yields the protein CSVEMTGEGGYTF. Using reference TRBV29-1 and TRBJ1-2 for the parts outside the CDR3, the full variable domain is SAVISQKPSRDICQRGTSLTIQCQVDSQVTMMFWYRQQPGQSLTLIATANQGSEATYESGFVIDKFPISRPNLTFSTLTVSNMSPEDSSIYLCSVEMTGEGGYTFGSGTRLTVV.

This clone was counted a single time. This chain uses TRBV25-1 with TRBJ2-7; D is possibly TRBD1 (5 bases). Germline assignment: CDR1 MGHDK and CDR2 SYGVNS. The CDR3 loop spans 15 amino acids. Here the CDR3 reads CAKPISGQKFDEQYF. The CDR3 nucleotides are TGTGCTAAACCAATTAGTGGACAAAAGTTCGACGAGCAGTACTTC.

The chain recombines TRBV7-2 with TRBJ2-7, with 9 positions matching TRBD2. V dropped 2 bases and J dropped 2; count of bases not matched to a gene: 4. Germline loops: CDR1 SGHTA, CDR2 FQGNSA. CDR3 size: 15 residues. The DNA of the CDR3 is TGTGCCAGCAGCTTAAGGCGCGGGGGGGCCTACGAGCAGTACTTC. This translates into CASSLRRGGAYEQYF.

J is TRBJ2-3 and V is TRBV19, with D tentatively TRBD1 (5 bases). This CDR3 has 14 residues. From germline, CDR1 is LNHDA and CDR2 SQIVND (reference sequence). V was trimmed by 3 bases and J by 0 bases, leaving 7 bases between them. The CDR3 spells CASSMGRSTDTQYF. The CDR3 DNA reads as TGTGCCAGTAGTATGGGGCGAAGCACAGATACGCAGTATTTT.